Presented here are 9 T cell receptor beta chains from one specimen sequenced in a study of identical twins. TCRdb fed the 5' RACE reads into MiXCR, producing one record per CDR3 protein. The top ten clones hold about 3% of a sample with roughly 480,000 distinct CDR3 sequences, 20% to 25% of them seen once. This sample was shared with a second study, whose subject was T cells expressing NK-cell markers.

Sequencing was done on a sample of CD4+ T cells sorted from blood. The receptors were sampled from a woman aged 18-29 years in good health.

This clonotype turned up a few times. The V call is TRBV20-1, the J call TRBJ2-1; D is unclear. CDR1 is DFQATT, CDR2 SNEGSKA, per germline (reference sequence). V lost 1 base and J 8 bases, leaving 12 bases between the germline ends. This CDR3 contains 13 residues. The CDR3 DNA reads as TGCAGTGCTAGAGCCCCGGGCCGGGATGAGCAGTTCTTC. Protein product: CSARAPGRDEQFF.

This clonotype was seen more than once but under ten times. This chain joins TRBV7-2 and TRBJ2-7, with a tentative D call TRBD1 (6 bases). CDR1 is SGHTA, CDR2 FQGNSA, per germline. The CDR3 totals 14 residues. V was clipped by 3 bases and J by 2 bases, with 11 bases between them. The CDR3 sequence is CASSLYTGTYEQYF. In DNA form, the CDR3 reads TGTGCCAGCAGCTTGTATACAGGGACCTACGAGCAGTACTTC.

V is TRBV24-1 and J is TRBJ2-2; weak D call: TRBD2 (6 bases). The CDR3 is made up of 17 amino acids. Trimming removed 0 bases at V and 5 bases at J, with 15 bases between. The germline V gene encodes CDR1 KGHDR and CDR2 SFDVKD. The CDR3 protein is CATSDLPQEGKTGELFF. CDR3 bases: TGTGCCACCAGTGATTTGCCCCAGGAGGGGAAGACCGGGGAGCTGTTTTTT.

A few counts support this clonotype. This chain joins TRBV2 and TRBJ2-3; no definite D call. Germline CDR1 is SNHLY and CDR2 is FYNNEI. V dropped 8 bases and J dropped 4 bases, with 10 bases sitting between them. The CDR3 consists of 12 residues. As DNA, the CDR3 is TGTGCCAGCTCAGACTTCCCAGATACGCAGTATTTT. Protein sequence: CASSDFPDTQYF.

This chain links TRBV2 with TRBJ2-3; D may be TRBD1 (5 bases). Germline CDR1 SNHLY, CDR2 FYNNEI. The V end lost 4 bases, the J end lost 4 bases, and 6 bases lay between the germline ends. The CDR3 extends over 12 amino acids. The CDR3 region has the DNA TGTGCCAGCAGTGGCAGGGCAGATACGCAGTATTTT. Its protein product is CASSGRADTQYF.

V and J are TRBV29-1 and TRBJ1-2, with 7 positions matching TRBD1. The trim removed 3 bases at V and 8 bases at J, leaving 15 bases unmatched. From germline, CDR1 is SQVTM and CDR2 ANQGSEA. The CDR3 loop spans 15 amino acids. CDR3 loop: CSVEPGTAPKRGYTF. The DNA for the CDR3 is TGCAGCGTTGAGCCCGGGACAGCACCCAAGCGGGGCTACACCTTC.

This clonotype was counted between two and nine times. The genes are TRBV10-3 and TRBJ2-7, with 9 bases identical to TRBD1. CDR3 size: 14 residues. Germline loops: CDR1 ENHRY, CDR2 SYGVKD. V lost 4 bases, J lost 4 bases, and 5 bases stayed unmatched. CDR3 residues: CAISAGTGPYEQYF. Written as DNA, the CDR3 is TGTGCCATCAGTGCCGGGACAGGGCCTTACGAGCAGTACTTC.

This clonotype came up a few times. The V call is TRBV7-2, the J call TRBJ1-2; D might be TRBD1 (6 bases). Germline CDR1 and CDR2: SGHTA and FQGNSA. The CDR3 has 14 residues. Trimming took 5 bases from V and 3 from J, leaving 13 bases between them. The CDR3 DNA sequence: TGTGCCAGCAGCGCCCGACAGGTGTACTATGGCTACACCTTC. Residues: CASSARQVYYGYTF.

In this sample, this clonotype turned up a few times. The chain links TRBV20-1 to TRBJ2-1, with 9 nucleotides matching TRBD2. From germline, CDR1 is DFQATT and CDR2 SNEGSKA (reference sequence). The length of the CDR3 is 15 residues. J lost 7 bases, V lost 4 bases, and 11 bases had no gene match. CDR3 in amino acids: CSATKGLAGRNEQFF. The DNA for the CDR3 is TGCAGTGCTACGAAGGGCCTAGCGGGACGGAATGAGCAGTTCTTC.